This T cell receptor (beta chain) was captured in a study of spatial heterogeneity in lung cancer. For the study at large: The donor population consisted of approximately 68 patients with untreated, early-stage non-small cell lung cancer. Detection of beta-chain sequences consistently exceeded that of alpha-chain sequences. Overall study findings and caveats: Ubiquitous expanded tumor TCRs appeared in blood more at resection than follow-up.

This CDR3 contains 15 residues. From germline, CDR1 is DFQATT and CDR2 SNEGSKA (reference sequence). V was shortened by 0 bases and J by 1 base, with 13 bases between the two germline ends. Details on this clonotype: What it recognizes is unknown.

TCR cDNA molecules each carried a unique molecular identifier. TCRdb reprocessed the 5' RACE reads with MiXCR, giving one entry per CDR3 protein. Of some 120,000 distinct CDR3 sequences listed, more than 10% are singletons. Specified time point: blood at routine non-recurrence follow-up after resection. From tumor, nontumor lung or frozen PBMC, whole RNA was taken unsorted for sequencing. The TCR was taken from a male donor with early-stage non-small cell lung cancer. Specimen: PBMCs, collected at follow-up. V is TRBV20-1 and J is TRBJ2-7; D not resolved. This CDR3 is CSAREIGSGSYEQYF. The CDR3 DNA reads TGCAGTGCTAGAGAGATAGGCTCTGGGTCCTACGAGCAGTACTTC.